This T cell receptor (beta chain) stems from a study of OX40 agonist ivuxolimab in advanced cancers. Overall study context: The study gave patients intravenous ivuxolimab at 0.01 to 10 mg/kg every 2 weeks. Mean age about 60 years, range 23 to 79; roughly 80% male. Partial response was recorded in three patients: one hepatocellular carcinoma and two cutaneous melanoma cases.

TCRdb's table, derived via immunoSEQ multiplex PCR, lists solely in-frame clones and lacks some. The sample has more than 75,000 clones, 84% seen once; the top ten hold around 5.5%. Concerning this clone itself: Its target is not known.

Regarding the study as a whole: Low normalized T-cell clonal expansion was additionally recorded for some nonresponders.

The ends lost 6 bases at V and 5 bases at J; junction bases unmatched: 7. The CDR3 sequence is 16 residues long. The chain employs TRBV23-1 and TRBJ2-1, with 13 bases fitting TRBD2. TRBV23-1 has ORF status, its function being uncertain. The sample consisted of CD4+ or CD8+ T cells sorted from blood, taken in a trial of the OX40 agonist ivuxolimab. This sequence originates from an adult with an advanced solid tumor such as melanoma, head and neck, liver or kidney cancer. The CDR3 DNA sequence: TGCGCCAGCAGGCCCCCGGGACTAGCGGGAAACAATGAGCAGTTCTTC. This codes for CASRPPGLAGNNEQFF.